This T cell receptor beta chain was observed in a study of T cells expressing NK-cell markers. Notes on the study in general: Certain NKG2C+ T cell clones were expanded, and their HCMV specificity remained unclear. Each of over 5 donors carried dominant NKG2C+ clonotypes accounting for roughly 1.0-7.5% of CD8+ T cells. The CD3+CD56-NKG2C+ fraction was also led by these clonotypes in a few donors.

Germline CDR1 and CDR2: LGHNT and FRNRAP. The CDR3 has 13 amino acids. With respect to this clonotype: The antigen remains unidentified.

Libraries used 5'RACE template switching adding universal primer site and UMIs. TCRdb derives one entry per CDR3 protein from the 5' RACE reads, leaving out DNA. This sample lists about 260,000 distinct CDR3 sequences; its ten largest clones have around 3.9%. Sequencing input: blood T cells: a sorted CD56 or NKG2C T cell subset, CD4+ or CD8+ T cells, or bulk PBMC T cells (not recorded which). This clonotype originated in a woman aged 18-70 years in good health. This rearrangement joins TRBV12-5 to TRBJ2-1; TCRdb proposes TRBD1, but this gene call is untestable without DNA. Here the CDR3 reads CASGLGHLNEQFF.